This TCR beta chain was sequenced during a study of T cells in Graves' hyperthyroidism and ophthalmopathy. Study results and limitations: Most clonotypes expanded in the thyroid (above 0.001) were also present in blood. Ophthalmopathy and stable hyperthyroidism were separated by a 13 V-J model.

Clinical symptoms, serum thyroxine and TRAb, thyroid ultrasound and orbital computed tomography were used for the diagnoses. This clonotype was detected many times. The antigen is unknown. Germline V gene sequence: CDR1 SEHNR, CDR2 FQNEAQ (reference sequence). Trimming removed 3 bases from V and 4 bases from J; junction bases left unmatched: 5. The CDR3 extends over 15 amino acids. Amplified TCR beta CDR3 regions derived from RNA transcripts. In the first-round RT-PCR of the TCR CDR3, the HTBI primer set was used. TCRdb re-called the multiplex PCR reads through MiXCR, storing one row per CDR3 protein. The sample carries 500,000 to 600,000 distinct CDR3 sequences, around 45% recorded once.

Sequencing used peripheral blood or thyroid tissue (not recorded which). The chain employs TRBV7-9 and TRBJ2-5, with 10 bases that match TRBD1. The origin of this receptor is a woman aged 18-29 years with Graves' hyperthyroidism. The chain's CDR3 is CASSFRDRGSETQYF. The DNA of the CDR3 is TGTGCCAGCAGCTTTCGGGACAGGGGTTCAGAGACCCAGTACTTC.